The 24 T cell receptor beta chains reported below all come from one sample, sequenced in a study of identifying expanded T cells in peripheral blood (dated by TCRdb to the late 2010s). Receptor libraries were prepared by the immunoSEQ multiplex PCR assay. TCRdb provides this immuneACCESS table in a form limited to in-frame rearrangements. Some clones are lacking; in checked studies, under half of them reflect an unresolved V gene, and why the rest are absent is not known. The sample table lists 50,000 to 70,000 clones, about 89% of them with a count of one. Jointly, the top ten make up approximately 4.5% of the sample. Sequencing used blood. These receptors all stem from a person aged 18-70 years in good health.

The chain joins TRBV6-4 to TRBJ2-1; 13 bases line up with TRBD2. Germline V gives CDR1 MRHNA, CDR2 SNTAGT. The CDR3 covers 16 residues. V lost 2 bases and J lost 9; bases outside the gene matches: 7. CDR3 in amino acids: CASSDDGLAGVFEQFF. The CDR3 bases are TGTGCCAGCAGTGACGACGGACTAGCGGGAGTTTTTGAGCAGTTCTTC.

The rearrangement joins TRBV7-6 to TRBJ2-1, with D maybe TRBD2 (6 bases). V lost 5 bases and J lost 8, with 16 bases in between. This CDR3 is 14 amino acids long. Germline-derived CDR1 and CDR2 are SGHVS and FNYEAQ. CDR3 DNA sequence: TGTGCCAGCAGCAAGGACTATACAGACGATGAGCAGTTCTTC. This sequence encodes CASSKDYTDDEQFF.

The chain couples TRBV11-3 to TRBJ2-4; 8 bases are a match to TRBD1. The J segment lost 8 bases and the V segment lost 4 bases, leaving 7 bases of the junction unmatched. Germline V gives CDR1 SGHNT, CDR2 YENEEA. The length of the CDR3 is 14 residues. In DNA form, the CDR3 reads TGTGCCAGCAGCTCGGCCAAACAGGGGGACATTCAGTACTTC. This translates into CASSSAKQGDIQYF.

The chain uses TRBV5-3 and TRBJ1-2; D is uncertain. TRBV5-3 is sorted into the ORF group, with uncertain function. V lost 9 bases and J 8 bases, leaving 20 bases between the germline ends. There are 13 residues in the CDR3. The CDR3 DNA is TGTGCCAACCTCCTTTATAGGTTGGGCGGCTACACCTTC. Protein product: CANLLYRLGGYTF.

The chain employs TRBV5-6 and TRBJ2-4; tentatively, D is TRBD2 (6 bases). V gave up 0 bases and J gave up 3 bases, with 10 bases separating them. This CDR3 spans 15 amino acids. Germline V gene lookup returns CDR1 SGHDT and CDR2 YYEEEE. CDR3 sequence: CASSLAPGDKNIQYF. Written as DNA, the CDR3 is TGTGCCAGCAGCTTGGCGCCGGGGGACAAAAACATTCAGTACTTC.

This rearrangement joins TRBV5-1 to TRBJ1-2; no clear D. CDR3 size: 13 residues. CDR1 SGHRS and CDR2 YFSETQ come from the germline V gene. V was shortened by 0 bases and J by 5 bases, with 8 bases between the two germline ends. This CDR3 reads CASSLDWIYGYTF. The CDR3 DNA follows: TGCGCCAGCAGCTTGGACTGGATATATGGCTACACCTTC. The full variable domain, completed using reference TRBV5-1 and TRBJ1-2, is KAGVTQTPRYLIKTRGQQVTLSCSPISGHRSVSWYQQTPGQGLQFLFEYFSETQRNKGNFPGRFSGRQFSNSRSEMNVSTLELGDSALYLCASSLDWIYGYTFGSGTRLTVV.

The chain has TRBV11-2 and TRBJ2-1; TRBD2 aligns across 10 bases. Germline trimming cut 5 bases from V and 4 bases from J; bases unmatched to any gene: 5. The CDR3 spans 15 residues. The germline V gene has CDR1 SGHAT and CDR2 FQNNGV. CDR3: CASSPRLAGYNEQFF. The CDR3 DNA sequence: TGTGCCAGCAGCCCCCGACTAGCGGGTTACAATGAGCAGTTCTTC.

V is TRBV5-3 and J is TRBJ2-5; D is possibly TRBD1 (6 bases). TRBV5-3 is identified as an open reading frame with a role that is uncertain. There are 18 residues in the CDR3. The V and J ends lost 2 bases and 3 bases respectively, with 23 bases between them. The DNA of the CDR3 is TGTGCCAGAAGCTTTGCCCCACCCCTTTATGGGGGCAAAGAGACCCAGTACTTC. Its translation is CARSFAPPLYGGKETQYF.

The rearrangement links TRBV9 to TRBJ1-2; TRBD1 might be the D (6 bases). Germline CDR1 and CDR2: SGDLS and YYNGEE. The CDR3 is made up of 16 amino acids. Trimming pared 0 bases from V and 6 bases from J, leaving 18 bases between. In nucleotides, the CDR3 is TGTGCCAGCAGCGTAGCTAGTACGGGGGCCCGGAATGGCTACACCTTC. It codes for CASSVASTGARNGYTF. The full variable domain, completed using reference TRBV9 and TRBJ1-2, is DSGVTQTPKHLITATGQRVTLRCSPRSGDLSVYWYQQSLDQGLQFLIQYYNGEERAKGNILERFSAQQFPDLHSELNLSSLELGDSALYFCASSVASTGARNGYTFGSGTRLTVV.

The CDR3 region has the DNA TGTGCCAGCAGTTCGTTAGCGGGAGGCGCTGAGACCCAGTACTTC. It codes for CASSSLAGGAETQYF. V is TRBV28 and J is TRBJ2-5; 10 bases are shared with TRBD2. Germline values: CDR1 MDHEN, CDR2 SYDVKM. The ends lost 4 bases at V and 5 bases at J; junction bases unmatched: 7. This CDR3 contains 15 residues.

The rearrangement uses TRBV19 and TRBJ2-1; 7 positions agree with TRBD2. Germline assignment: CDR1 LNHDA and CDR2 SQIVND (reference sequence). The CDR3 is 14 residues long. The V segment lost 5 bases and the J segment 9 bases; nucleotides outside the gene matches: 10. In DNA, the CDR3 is TGTGCCAGTAGTCAGACGGGAGGAGGAGGTGAGCAGTTCTTC. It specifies CASSQTGGGGEQFF.

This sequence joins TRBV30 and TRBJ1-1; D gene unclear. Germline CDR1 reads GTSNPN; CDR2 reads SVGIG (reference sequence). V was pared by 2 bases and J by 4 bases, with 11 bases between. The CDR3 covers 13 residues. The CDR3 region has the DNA TGTGCCTGGAGTTTGCGGCAGCTCACTGAAGCTTTCTTT. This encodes CAWSLRQLTEAFF.

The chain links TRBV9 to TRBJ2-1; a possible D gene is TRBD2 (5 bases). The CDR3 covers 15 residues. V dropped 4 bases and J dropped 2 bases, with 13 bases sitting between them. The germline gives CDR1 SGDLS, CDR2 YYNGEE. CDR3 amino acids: CASSPTGKTYNEQFF. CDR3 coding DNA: TGTGCCAGCAGCCCGACGGGGAAAACCTACAATGAGCAGTTCTTC.

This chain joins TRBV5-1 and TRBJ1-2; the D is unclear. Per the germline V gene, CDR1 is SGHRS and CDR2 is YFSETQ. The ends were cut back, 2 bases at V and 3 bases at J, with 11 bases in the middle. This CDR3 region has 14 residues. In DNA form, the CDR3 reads TGCGCCAGCAGCTTTGACGACGGATACTATGGCTACACCTTC. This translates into CASSFDDGYYGYTF.

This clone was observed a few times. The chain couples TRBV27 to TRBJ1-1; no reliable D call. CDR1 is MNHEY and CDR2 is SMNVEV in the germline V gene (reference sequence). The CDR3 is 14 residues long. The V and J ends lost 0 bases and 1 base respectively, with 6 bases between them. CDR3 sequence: CASSLSGENTEAFF. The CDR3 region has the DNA TGTGCCAGCAGTTTATCCGGGGAGAACACTGAAGCTTTCTTT.

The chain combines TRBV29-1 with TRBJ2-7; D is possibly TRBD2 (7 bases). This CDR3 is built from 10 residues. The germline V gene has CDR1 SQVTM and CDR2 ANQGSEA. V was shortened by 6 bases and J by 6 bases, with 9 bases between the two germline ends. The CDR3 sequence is CSVGGGEQYF. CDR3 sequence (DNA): TGCAGCGTAGGGGGGGGCGAGCAGTACTTC.

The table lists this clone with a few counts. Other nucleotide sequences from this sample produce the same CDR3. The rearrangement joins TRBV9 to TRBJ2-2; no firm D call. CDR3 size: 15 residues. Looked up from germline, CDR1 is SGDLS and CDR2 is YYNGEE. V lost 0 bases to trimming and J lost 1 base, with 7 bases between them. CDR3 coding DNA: TGTGCCAGCAGCGTAGCGTCCGGGAACACCGGGGAGCTGTTTTTT. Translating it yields CASSVASGNTGELFF.

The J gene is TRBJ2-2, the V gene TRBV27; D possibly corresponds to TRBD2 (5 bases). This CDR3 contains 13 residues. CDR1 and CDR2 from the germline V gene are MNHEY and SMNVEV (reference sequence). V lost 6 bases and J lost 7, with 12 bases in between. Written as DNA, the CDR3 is TGTGCCAGCAGCCAGGACGGGATCGGGGAGCTGTTTTTT. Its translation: CASSQDGIGELFF.

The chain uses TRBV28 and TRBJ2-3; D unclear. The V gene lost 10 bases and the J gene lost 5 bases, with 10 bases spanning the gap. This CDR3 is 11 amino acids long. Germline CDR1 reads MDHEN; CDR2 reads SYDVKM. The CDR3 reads CATRGRDTQYF. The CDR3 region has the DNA TGTGCCACCAGAGGCCGAGATACGCAGTATTTT.

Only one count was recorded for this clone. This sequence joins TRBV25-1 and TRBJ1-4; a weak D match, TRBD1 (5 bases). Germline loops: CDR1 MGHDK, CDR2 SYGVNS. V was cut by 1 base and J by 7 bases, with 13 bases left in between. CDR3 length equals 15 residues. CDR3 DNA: TGTGCCAGCAGTGAATCACGTGTGGGGGGTGAAAAACTGTTTTTT. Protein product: CASSESRVGGEKLFF.

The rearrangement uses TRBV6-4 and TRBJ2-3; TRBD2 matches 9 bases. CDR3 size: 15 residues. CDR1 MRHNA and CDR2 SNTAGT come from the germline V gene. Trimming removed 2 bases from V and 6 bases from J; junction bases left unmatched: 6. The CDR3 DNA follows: TGTGCCAGCAGTGACGTTGCGGGGGGGTTGGATACGCAGTATTTT. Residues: CASSDVAGGLDTQYF.

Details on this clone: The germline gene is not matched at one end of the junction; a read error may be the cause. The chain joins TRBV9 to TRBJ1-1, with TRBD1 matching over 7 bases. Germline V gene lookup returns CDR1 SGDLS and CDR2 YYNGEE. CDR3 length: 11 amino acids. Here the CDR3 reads CASSPQTGFLF. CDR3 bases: TGTGCCAGCAGCCCTCAGACAGGGTTCCTCTTT.

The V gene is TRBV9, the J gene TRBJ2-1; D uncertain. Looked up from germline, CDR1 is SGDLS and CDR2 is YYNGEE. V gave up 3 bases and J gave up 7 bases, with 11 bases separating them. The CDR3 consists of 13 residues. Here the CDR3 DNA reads TGTGCCAGCAGCGACACCAACCTAAATGAGCAGTTCTTC. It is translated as CASSDTNLNEQFF.

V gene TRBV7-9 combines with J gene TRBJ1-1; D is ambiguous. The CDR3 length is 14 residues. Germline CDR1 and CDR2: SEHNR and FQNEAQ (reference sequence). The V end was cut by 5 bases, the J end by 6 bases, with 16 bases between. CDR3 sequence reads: CASSPIRGTPEAFF. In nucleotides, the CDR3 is TGTGCCAGCAGCCCCATTCGGGGTACCCCTGAAGCTTTCTTT.